A single T cell receptor beta chain is shown here with its context. Its antigen is unidentified. Assay runs were performed at deep level. For every subset, genomic DNA was evenly distributed across several immunoSEQ plates. Libraries were prepared by immunoSEQ multiplex PCR; TCRdb keeps only in-frame clonotypes and omits some of them. The sample holds roughly 2.2 million clones, approximately 93% seen once. This sample is part of a study of shared clonotypes between healthy human individuals. The wider study: CD4 naive cells filled three plates per donor, CD4 memory three, CD8 naive two and CD8 memory one. Study-level findings and limits: Generation probability values for non-shared clonotypes were lower than those for clonotypes shared by all four donors.

The germline CDR1 and CDR2 sequences are SGHNT and YENEEA. The ends were cut back, 3 bases at V and 0 bases at J, with 6 bases in the middle. The CDR3 sequence is 13 residues long. The source material was naive CD4+ T cells from PBMCs. Subset in this sample: CD45RA+ positively selected. The TCR originated in a man aged 18 to 30 in good health. Some clones in this sample may be carry-over from other donors' samples. The chain combines TRBV11-3 with TRBJ2-7; no definite D call. CDR3 amino acids: CASSFRASYEQYF. CDR3 DNA: TGTGCCAGCAGCTTCAGAGCCTCCTACGAGCAGTACTTC.